This TCR beta chain was found in a study of CD8+ T cells in alopecia areata. Points on this clone: Antigen specificity is unknown.

Extracted RNA was reverse transcribed into cDNA, the sequencing template. Using immunoSEQ multiplex PCR, the repertoire was profiled, and TCRdb retains in-frame clones only, with some absent. This sample has over 120,000 clones, with less than 70% found just once. Treatment defined: oral pan-JAK inhibitor, 5-10 mg twice daily. Germline V gene sequence: CDR1 GTSNPN, CDR2 SVGIG (reference sequence). There are 13 residues in the CDR3. V shed 5 bases and J shed 4 bases, with 14 bases lying between them. General study results and limits: Baseline CD8+ expansion's link to response remains uncertain, as there was one nonresponder. Numerous expanded lesional clones remained in scalp and blood during tofacitinib.

The material sequenced was CD8+ T cells sorted from blood, taken at week 4, from a patient treated with tofacitinib. V usage is TRBV30 and J usage is TRBJ1-2; D not certain. The TCR was taken from a human donor with alopecia areata. The CDR3 nucleotides are TGTGCCTGGGGTGCGGGCGGAGGCTATGGCTACACCTTC. It codes for CAWGAGGGYGYTF.